These 19 T cell receptor beta chains share one sample of origin, sequenced in a study of PD-L1 blockade in urothelial cancer. As to time point: pretreatment peripheral blood. Only in-frame clones appear in the TCRdb table, and some are missing; sequencing was by immunoSEQ multiplex PCR. The table includes about 86,000 clones, roughly 84% detected once. The specimen comprised PBMCs, sampled around atezolizumab (anti-PD-L1) treatment. These receptor sequences come from a man between 60 and 75 years old with urothelial cancer.

This clone was observed once. V is TRBV2 and J is TRBJ2-5, with D maybe TRBD2 (7 bases). The germline V gene has CDR1 SNHLY and CDR2 FYNNEI. This CDR3 spans 17 amino acids. Trimming cost V 8 bases and J 4 bases, with 26 bases left between them. CDR3 sequence reads: CASGQGLGQGRGETQYF. The CDR3 DNA sequence: TGTGCCAGCGGTCAAGGGCTGGGGCAGGGGAGGGGAGAGACCCAGTACTTC.

The chain couples TRBV7-9 to TRBJ1-2; a weak D match, TRBD1 (6 bases). Trimming cost V 2 bases and J 9 bases, with 7 bases left between them. CDR3 length equals 11 residues. Germline CDR1 and CDR2: SEHNR and FQNEAQ (reference sequence). The CDR3 DNA sequence: TGTGCCAGCAGCTTACGGGACAGCTACACCTTC. This encodes CASSLRDSYTF.

This clone was seen more than once but under ten times. The chain employs TRBV11-3 and TRBJ2-2; D uncertain. The CDR3 is made up of 14 amino acids. Trimming took 6 bases from V and 2 from J, leaving 10 bases between them. CDR1 is SGHNT, CDR2 YENEEA, per germline. The CDR3 region has the DNA TGTGCCAGCAGTTGGGCCGGCAACACCGGGGAGCTGTTTTTT. This sequence encodes CASSWAGNTGELFF.

The chain links TRBV6-6 to TRBJ1-2; no clear D gene. Looked up from germline, CDR1 is MNHNY and CDR2 is SVGAGI (reference sequence). CDR3 size: 14 residues. V lost 0 bases and J lost 8, with 13 bases in between. The chain's CDR3 is CASSYSSWEDGYTF. The CDR3 nucleotides are TGTGCCAGCAGTTACTCGAGTTGGGAGGACGGCTACACCTTC.

The chain joins TRBV5-4 to TRBJ1-1, with a tentative D call TRBD1 (6 bases). CDR3 length: 15 amino acids. The germline V gene encodes CDR1 SGHNT and CDR2 YYREEE (reference sequence). The V end lost 3 bases, the J end lost 0 bases, and 12 bases lay between the germline ends. The CDR3 DNA reads as TGTGCCAGCAGCTCGGCAGGGGTTTTGAACACTGAAGCTTTCTTT. Translating gives CASSSAGVLNTEAFF.

The V gene is TRBV9, the J gene TRBJ1-4; 7 bases fit TRBD1. This CDR3 has 16 amino acids. V lost 4 bases to trimming and J lost 2 bases; unmatched junction nucleotides: 8. Germline lookup yields CDR1 SGDLS and CDR2 YYNGEE. CDR3 DNA sequence: TGTGCCAGCAGCCCTCGACAGGGTTTGACTAATGAAAAACTGTTTTTT. Translated, it gives CASSPRQGLTNEKLFF.

V is TRBV30 and J is TRBJ1-2, with 7 nucleotides matching TRBD1. Germline trimming cut 0 bases from V and 3 bases from J; bases unmatched to any gene: 7. Germline V lookup: CDR1 GTSNPN, CDR2 SVGIG (reference sequence). This CDR3 comprises 15 residues. CDR3 residues: CAWSVGPRGYYGYTF. As DNA, the CDR3 is TGTGCCTGGAGTGTAGGCCCCAGGGGGTACTATGGCTACACCTTC. Looking up the rest from reference TRBV30 and TRBJ1-2 gives the full variable domain: SQTIHQWPATLVQPVGSPLSLECTVEGTSNPNLYWYRQAAGRGLQLLFYSVGIGQISSEVPQNLSASRPQDRQFILSSKKLLLSDSGFYLCAWSVGPRGYYGYTFGSGTRLTVV.

The chain combines TRBV27 with TRBJ2-2; TRBD1 matches 8 bases. Germline trimming cut 1 base from V and 6 bases from J; bases unmatched to any gene: 7. The length of the CDR3 is 16 residues. Germline V gene lookup returns CDR1 MNHEY and CDR2 SMNVEV (reference sequence). The CDR3 region has the DNA TGTGCCAGCAGTTTATTGCCAGGACAGGGACCCGGGGAGCTGTTTTTT. Translating it yields CASSLLPGQGPGELFF.

The J gene is TRBJ1-3, the V gene TRBV18; maybe TRBD1 (5 bases). This CDR3 has 15 amino acids. Trimming took off 3 bases at V and 1 base at J, with 10 bases between the two ends. CDR1 and CDR2 (germline): KGHSH, LQKENI. CDR3 loop: CASSPGRASGNTIYF. CDR3 nucleotides: TGTGCCAGCTCACCTGGCAGGGCATCTGGAAACACCATATATTTT.

The J gene is TRBJ2-2, the V gene TRBV7-2; weak D call: TRBD2 (5 bases). Germline-derived CDR1 and CDR2 are SGHTA and FQGNSA. V lost 2 bases and J lost 1, with 11 bases in between. This CDR3 is 16 amino acids long. CDR3: CASSLNSGRNTGELFF. In DNA, the CDR3 is TGTGCCAGCAGCTTAAACAGCGGCAGGAACACCGGGGAGCTGTTTTTT. The complete variable domain, with remaining parts taken from reference TRBV7-2 and TRBJ2-2, reads GAGVSQSPSNKVTEKGKDVELRCDPISGHTALYWYRQSLGQGLEFLIYFQGNSAPDKSGLPSDRFSAERTGGSVSTLTIQRTQQEDSAVYLCASSLNSGRNTGELFFGEGSRLTVL.

The CDR3 reads CASSLIGGRDTQYF. The CDR3, as DNA: TGTGCCAGCAGCTTAATTGGCGGTCGGGATACGCAGTATTTT. The chain joins TRBV7-3 to TRBJ2-3; D gene uncertain. The V gene's germline CDR1 is SGHTA and CDR2 FQGTGA. The CDR3 is 14 amino acids. The V gene lost 1 base and the J gene lost 6 bases, with 11 bases spanning the gap.

This chain links TRBV7-2 with TRBJ2-7; TRBD2 matches 8 bases. CDR1 and CDR2 (germline): SGHTA, FQGNSA. The CDR3 length is 14 residues. The J segment lost 2 bases and the V segment lost 10 bases, leaving 10 bases of the junction unmatched. CDR3 DNA sequence: TGTGCCACTCGTGGGGGCGGGAGGACCTACGAGCAGTACTTC. Translated: CATRGGGRTYEQYF.

The genes are TRBV5-3 and TRBJ1-3; D gene uncertain. Being an ORF, TRBV5-3 has a function that is uncertain. The CDR3 covers 16 residues. The V and J ends lost 4 bases and 0 bases respectively, with 14 bases between them. CDR3 protein: CARSKHTGSSGNTIYF. Here the CDR3 DNA reads TGTGCCAGAAGCAAACACACGGGGAGCTCTGGAAACACCATATATTTT.

This clone was observed a handful of times. V is TRBV5-6 and J is TRBJ1-5; D may be TRBD1 (5 bases). Per the germline V gene, CDR1 is SGHDT and CDR2 is YYEEEE. This CDR3 spans 12 amino acids. V lost 2 bases and J 5 bases, leaving 5 bases between the germline ends. CDR3 amino acids: CASSLGDQPQHF. The DNA for the CDR3 is TGTGCCAGCAGCTTAGGGGATCAGCCCCAGCATTTT.

The V and J genes are TRBV27 and TRBJ1-2; tentatively, D is TRBD1 (5 bases). V dropped 2 bases and J dropped 0 bases, with 7 bases sitting between them. Germline assignment: CDR1 MNHEY and CDR2 SMNVEV (reference sequence). CDR3 size: 14 residues. The CDR3 loop reads CASSLKGANYGYTF. For the CDR3, the DNA is TGTGCCAGCAGTTTAAAAGGGGCTAACTATGGCTACACCTTC.

The chain is built from TRBV30 and TRBJ2-1; 10 nucleotides agree with TRBD2. The V segment lost 4 bases and the J segment 1 base; nucleotides outside the gene matches: 13. Germline CDR1 reads GTSNPN; CDR2 reads SVGIG (reference sequence). The CDR3 contains 18 residues. The CDR3: CAWNTLAGVGISYNEQFF. The CDR3 bases are TGTGCCTGGAACACCCTAGCGGGAGTTGGAATTTCCTACAATGAGCAGTTCTTC.

V is TRBV2 and J is TRBJ2-7; TRBD1 agrees at 7 bases. V dropped 5 bases and J dropped 4; count of bases not matched to a gene: 8. In germline, CDR1 is SNHLY, CDR2 FYNNEI. The CDR3 spans 14 residues. The CDR3 nucleotides are TGTGCCAGCAGTTTACACAGGGGCAATTACGAGCAGTACTTC. This translates into CASSLHRGNYEQYF.

This chain links TRBV11-2 with TRBJ2-7; D possibly corresponds to TRBD2 (5 bases). The CDR3 runs to 15 residues. CDR1 and CDR2 (germline): SGHAT, FQNNGV. Trimming took 3 bases from V and 1 from J, leaving 13 bases between them. Written as DNA, the CDR3 is TGTGCCAGCAGCTTTGGACTGGAGATATCCTACGAGCAGTACTTC. Translation gives CASSFGLEISYEQYF.

The chain has TRBV10-3 and TRBJ2-5; D call uncertain. The CDR3 covers 16 residues. The germline gives CDR1 ENHRY, CDR2 SYGVKD. Trimming took 0 bases from V and 1 from J, leaving 12 bases between them. CDR3 coding DNA: TGTGCCATCAGTGAGTCGTTAGGCAGACTCCAAGAGACCCAGTACTTC. Its protein product is CAISESLGRLQETQYF.